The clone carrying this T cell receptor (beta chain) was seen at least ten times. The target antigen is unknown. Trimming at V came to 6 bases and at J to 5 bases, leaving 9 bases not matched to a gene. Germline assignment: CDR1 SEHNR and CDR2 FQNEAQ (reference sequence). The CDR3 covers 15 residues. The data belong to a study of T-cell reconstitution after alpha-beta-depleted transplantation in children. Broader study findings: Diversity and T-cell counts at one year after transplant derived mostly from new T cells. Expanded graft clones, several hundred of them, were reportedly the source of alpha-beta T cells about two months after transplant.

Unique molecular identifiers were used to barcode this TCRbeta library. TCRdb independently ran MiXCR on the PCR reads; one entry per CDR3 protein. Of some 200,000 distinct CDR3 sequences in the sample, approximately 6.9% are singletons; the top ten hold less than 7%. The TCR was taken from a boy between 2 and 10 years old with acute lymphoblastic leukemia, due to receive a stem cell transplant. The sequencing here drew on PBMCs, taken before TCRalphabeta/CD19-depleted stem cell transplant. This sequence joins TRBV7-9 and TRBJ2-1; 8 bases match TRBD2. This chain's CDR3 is CASRPTGGADNEQFF. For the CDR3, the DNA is TGTGCCAGCAGGCCTACCGGGGGGGCCGACAATGAGCAGTTCTTC.